The 10 T cell receptor beta chains presented below share a single source sample, sequenced in a study of blood T cell repertoires in COVID-19. The protocol was immunoSEQ multiplex PCR, while the TCRdb copy is restricted to in-frame clones and leaves out a portion. The sample contains a few hundred thousand clones, about nine tenths of which appear only once. Sequencing input: peripheral blood. These receptors originate from a man aged 45 to 65 with acute or convalescent COVID-19.

The V call is TRBV18, the J call TRBJ2-5, with 8 bases aligning to TRBD2. The CDR3 contains 15 residues. The ends lost 3 bases at V and 1 base at J; junction bases unmatched: 4. Germline CDR1 reads KGHSH; CDR2 reads LQKENI. CDR3 in amino acids: CASSPRGGPQETQYF. In DNA, the CDR3 is TGTGCCAGCTCACCGCGCGGGGGGCCCCAAGAGACCCAGTACTTC.

V and J are TRBV29-1 and TRBJ1-2; no clear D gene. The CDR3 sequence is 11 residues long. V was shortened by 6 bases and J by 2 bases, with 7 bases between the two germline ends. CDR1 is SQVTM and CDR2 is ANQGSEA in the germline V gene. CDR3 nucleotides: TGCAGCGTGGCCGAAAACTATGGCTACACCTTC. Translated, it gives CSVAENYGYTF. The whole variable domain, remainder taken from reference TRBV29-1 and TRBJ1-2, is SAVISQKPSRDICQRGTSLTIQCQVDSQVTMMFWYRQQPGQSLTLIATANQGSEATYESGFVIDKFPISRPNLTFSTLTVSNMSPEDSSIYLCSVAENYGYTFGSGTRLTVV.

The rearrangement joins TRBV7-3 to TRBJ1-1; 8 bases map to TRBD1. Looked up from germline, CDR1 is SGHTA and CDR2 is FQGTGA. CDR3 length: 14 amino acids. V lost 8 bases, J lost 5 bases, and 10 bases stayed unmatched. CDR3 bases: TGTGCCAGCTCAATCCAGGGGGCGAGTACTGAAGCTTTCTTT. Its translation is CASSIQGASTEAFF.

The chain is built from TRBV10-1 and TRBJ2-4, with D possibly matching TRBD1 (6 bases). This CDR3 is built from 17 residues. V lost 0 bases, J lost 7 bases, and 19 bases lay in between. Looked up from germline, CDR1 is WNHNN and CDR2 is SYGVQD (reference sequence). The CDR3 reads CASSESLGGPNGNIQYF. DNA of the CDR3: TGCGCCAGCAGTGAGTCTTTAGGGGGACCAAATGGGAACATTCAGTACTTC.

The chain combines TRBV3-1 (or the pseudogene TRBV3-2) with TRBJ2-1; D is uncertain. Between the trimmed V and J ends, which lost 4 bases and 6 bases, there was a span of 7 bases. Germline V gives CDR1 LGHDT, CDR2 YNNKEL (reference sequence). The CDR3 spans 12 residues. The CDR3 DNA sequence: TGTGCCAGCAGCCTACGCGGCAATGAGCAGTTCTTC. This translates into CASSLRGNEQFF.

The rearrangement uses TRBV20-1 and TRBJ1-2, with D unclear. Trimming took off 5 bases at V and 6 bases at J, with 10 bases between the two ends. From germline, CDR1 is DFQATT and CDR2 SNEGSKA (reference sequence). The CDR3 consists of 11 residues. The CDR3 sequence: CSAGRVNGYTF. For the CDR3, the DNA is TGCAGTGCTGGTCGGGTAAATGGCTACACCTTC.

Turning to this clone: Other nucleotide sequences in the sample specify the same CDR3. This sequence joins TRBV12-3 or TRBV12-4 and TRBJ1-2, with 7 bases matching TRBD1. This CDR3 comprises 13 residues. With V trimmed by 3 bases and J by 5 bases, 3 bases remained unmatched. In DNA form, the CDR3 reads TGTGCCAGCAGTTTTGGCAGGGGGTATGGCTACACCTTC. Protein sequence: CASSFGRGYGYTF.

The gene calls are TRBV6-5 and TRBJ1-1; 7 bases are shared with TRBD1. V was pared by 2 bases and J by 8 bases, with 11 bases of the junction left unmatched. The germline gives CDR1 MNHEY, CDR2 SVGAGI. This CDR3 spans 15 amino acids. This CDR3 is CASSYGETGSREAFF. The CDR3 DNA sequence: TGTGCCAGCAGTTACGGCGAGACAGGGTCCCGAGAAGCTTTCTTT.

This chain joins TRBV6-1 and TRBJ2-7, with D unresolved. V was pared by 3 bases and J by 0 bases, with 6 bases between. The germline gives CDR1 MNHNS, CDR2 SASEGT. The CDR3 is made up of 13 amino acids. CDR3 residues: CASSEGISYEQYF. The CDR3 coding sequence is TGTGCCAGCAGTGAGGGCATCTCCTACGAGCAGTACTTC.

The chain joins TRBV3-1 (or the pseudogene TRBV3-2) to TRBJ2-1, with D possibly TRBD2 on 5 matching bases. The CDR3 is 20 residues long. Germline values: CDR1 LGHDT, CDR2 YNNKEL (reference sequence). Trimming took 0 bases from V and 0 from J, leaving 21 bases between them. The CDR3 region has the DNA TGTGCCAGCAGCCAAGAATGGGCTTCGACTAACCCTAGCTCCTACAATGAGCAGTTCTTC. Translated: CASSQEWASTNPSSYNEQFF.